The rows below give T cell receptor beta chains drawn from one sample of a study of control samples from healthy donors and cancer patients. Repertoires were generated with immunoSEQ multiplex PCR, while TCRdb's copy carries only in-frame clones and drops some. Of approximately 70,000 clones listed, roughly 84% were seen once; the top ten hold under 30%. The specimen sequenced was blood. These receptors were obtained from a man aged 50 to 60 in good health. Both conserved end residues are part of each CDR3. Each record gives: V gene, D gene, clone size, J gene, CDR3 protein, CDR3 DNA. The D gene is left open where the match is weak. Clone size is given for some rows only: seen once, a few or many times, or a class if the clone is expanded.

V gene: TRBV14; D gene: .; clone size: .; J gene: TRBJ1-2; CDR3 protein: CASSQEPRGVSGYTF; CDR3 DNA: TGTGCCAGCAGCCAAGAACCCAGGGGTGTGTCTGGCTACACCTTC
V gene: TRBV5-1; D gene: .; clone size: .; J gene: TRBJ2-2; CDR3 protein: CASSLVVIGELFF; CDR3 DNA: TGCGCCAGCAGCTTGGTGGTAATCGGGGAGCTGTTTTTT
V gene: TRBV9; D gene: .; clone size: .; J gene: TRBJ1-2; CDR3 protein: CASSDRTNYGYTF; CDR3 DNA: TGTGCCAGCAGCGATCGCACTAACTATGGCTACACCTTC
V gene: TRBV4-2; D gene: TRBD1; clone size: .; J gene: TRBJ1-2; CDR3 protein: CASSQENRGYYGYTF; CDR3 DNA: TGTGCCAGCAGCCAAGAGAACAGGGGCTACTATGGCTACACCTTC
V gene: TRBV28; D gene: .; clone size: once; J gene: TRBJ1-1; CDR3 protein: CASLTDTEAFF; CDR3 DNA: TGTGCCAGCCTGACCGACACTGAAGCTTTCTTT
V gene: TRBV6-5; D gene: TRBD2; clone size: .; J gene: TRBJ2-7; CDR3 protein: CASSYRTSGRTYEQYF; CDR3 DNA: TGTGCCAGCAGTTACAGGACTAGCGGGAGAACCTACGAGCAGTACTTC
V gene: TRBV7-3; D gene: .; clone size: .; J gene: TRBJ2-1; CDR3 protein: CASSPGTHYNEQFF; CDR3 DNA: TGTGCCAGCAGTCCCGGGACCCACTACAATGAGCAGTTCTTC
V gene: TRBV5-6; D gene: TRBD2; clone size: once; J gene: TRBJ2-2; CDR3 protein: CASSLPGLAGGDTGELFF; CDR3 DNA: TGTGCCAGCAGCCTCCCGGGACTAGCGGGAGGAGACACCGGGGAGCTGTTTTTT
V gene: TRBV28; D gene: TRBD1; clone size: .; J gene: TRBJ1-6; CDR3 protein: CASTSVGGQGYSPLHF; CDR3 DNA: TGTGCCAGCACCAGCGTGGGGGGACAGGGTTATTCACCCCTCCACTTT
V gene: TRBV7-2; D gene: TRBD2; clone size: .; J gene: TRBJ2-2; CDR3 protein: CASSFSGAGTGELFF; CDR3 DNA: TGTGCCAGCAGCTTTAGCGGGGCTGGGACCGGGGAGCTGTTTTTT
V gene: TRBV5-4; D gene: .; clone size: .; J gene: TRBJ2-5; CDR3 protein: CASSLRFGEETQYF; CDR3 DNA: TGTGCCAGCAGCTTACGTTTTGGGGAAGAGACCCAGTACTTC
V gene: TRBV28; D gene: TRBD1; clone size: .; J gene: TRBJ1-6; CDR3 protein: CASRQGAGNSPLHF; CDR3 DNA: TGTGCCAGCAGGCAGGGGGCGGGGAATTCACCCCTCCACTTT
V gene: TRBV5-1; D gene: .; clone size: .; J gene: TRBJ2-1; CDR3 protein: CASSLSAVNEQFF; CDR3 DNA: TGCGCCAGCAGCTTAAGCGCGGTCAATGAGCAGTTCTTC
V gene: TRBV5-1; D gene: .; clone size: .; J gene: TRBJ2-3; CDR3 protein: CASSDLDTQYF; CDR3 DNA: TGCGCCAGCAGCGACCTAGATACGCAGTATTTT
V gene: TRBV5-6; D gene: .; clone size: .; J gene: TRBJ2-7; CDR3 protein: CASSLMGGTTIFEQYF; CDR3 DNA: TGTGCCAGCAGCTTGATGGGCGGGACGACAATTTTCGAGCAGTACTTC
V gene: TRBV30; D gene: .; clone size: .; J gene: TRBJ2-1; CDR3 protein: CAWSNNEQFF; CDR3 DNA: TGTGCCTGGAGTAACAATGAGCAGTTCTTC
V gene: TRBV24-1; D gene: TRBD1; clone size: .; J gene: TRBJ2-1; CDR3 protein: CATSEPLPGQGVGGQFF; CDR3 DNA: TGTGCCACCAGTGAGCCCTTACCGGGACAGGGTGTTGGGGGGCAGTTCTTC
V gene: TRBV6-5; D gene: .; clone size: many; J gene: TRBJ2-1; CDR3 protein: CASSPVPGDEQFF; CDR3 DNA: TGTGCCAGCAGTCCTGTCCCGGGGGATGAGCAGTTCTTC
V gene: TRBV5-4; D gene: .; clone size: .; J gene: TRBJ2-7; CDR3 protein: CASSPGSYEQYF; CDR3 DNA: TGTGCCAGCAGCCCCGGGTCCTACGAGCAGTACTTC
V gene: TRBV3-1/TRBV3-2; D gene: .; clone size: .; J gene: TRBJ1-1; CDR3 protein: CASSQIAGAPEAFF; CDR3 DNA: TGTGCCAGCAGCCAAATCGCCGGGGCACCTGAAGCTTTCTTT
V gene: TRBV7-3; D gene: .; clone size: .; J gene: TRBJ2-1; CDR3 protein: CASSPDSGAYNEQFF; CDR3 DNA: TGTGCCAGCAGCCCCGATAGCGGAGCTTACAATGAGCAGTTCTTC
V gene: TRBV6-5; D gene: TRBD2; clone size: .; J gene: TRBJ2-4; CDR3 protein: CASSYRGEPKNIQYF; CDR3 DNA: TGTGCCAGCAGTTACCGGGGGGAGCCCAAAAACATTCAGTACTTC
V gene: TRBV4-3; D gene: .; clone size: few; J gene: TRBJ1-2; CDR3 protein: CASSQDLGLEHYGYTF; CDR3 DNA: TGCGCCAGCAGCCAAGATCTCGGGTTAGAACACTATGGCTACACCTTC
V gene: TRBV9; D gene: .; clone size: medium-sized; J gene: TRBJ1-2; CDR3 protein: CASSPDGRAFGGYTF; CDR3 DNA: TGTGCCAGCAGCCCGGACGGACGGGCTTTTGGTGGCTACACCTTC
V gene: TRBV6-2/TRBV6-3; D gene: .; clone size: .; J gene: TRBJ2-3; CDR3 protein: CASSAHRALGTDTQYF; CDR3 DNA: TGTGCCAGCAGTGCCCACAGGGCCCTTGGGACAGATACGCAGTATTTT
V gene: TRBV10-3; D gene: TRBD1; clone size: .; J gene: TRBJ2-7; CDR3 protein: CAISDRTGGYEQYF; CDR3 DNA: TGTGCCATCAGTGACCGGACAGGGGGCTACGAGCAGTACTTC
V gene: TRBV6-2/TRBV6-3; D gene: .; clone size: .; J gene: TRBJ1-2; CDR3 protein: CASSYRGYDYGYTF; CDR3 DNA: TGTGCCAGCAGTTACAGGGGATATGACTATGGCTACACCTTC
V gene: TRBV9; D gene: .; clone size: .; J gene: TRBJ1-5; CDR3 protein: CASGGFAQPQHF; CDR3 DNA: TGTGCCAGTGGGGGGTTTGCTCAGCCCCAGCATTTT
V gene: TRBV30; D gene: .; clone size: .; J gene: TRBJ2-7; CDR3 protein: CAWRRRGLDEQYF; CDR3 DNA: TGTGCCTGGAGGCGGAGAGGACTTGACGAGCAGTACTTC
V gene: TRBV30; D gene: .; clone size: .; J gene: TRBJ2-7; CDR3 protein: CAWSDLYEQYF; CDR3 DNA: TGTGCCTGGAGTGACCTCTACGAGCAGTACTTC
V gene: TRBV30; D gene: TRBD1; clone size: .; J gene: TRBJ1-2; CDR3 protein: CAWSANRGWVYGYTF; CDR3 DNA: TGTGCCTGGAGTGCTAACAGGGGGTGGGTCTATGGCTACACCTTC
V gene: TRBV10-3; D gene: .; clone size: .; J gene: TRBJ2-1; CDR3 protein: CAISDLNGRYNEQFF; CDR3 DNA: TGTGCCATCAGTGACCTTAACGGGCGCTACAATGAGCAGTTCTTC
V gene: TRBV11-2; D gene: .; clone size: .; J gene: TRBJ2-7; CDR3 protein: CASSIPGITSYEQYF; CDR3 DNA: TGTGCCAGCAGCATCCCCGGGATTACGTCCTACGAGCAGTACTTC
V gene: TRBV28; D gene: .; clone size: .; J gene: TRBJ1-2; CDR3 protein: CASSLQPSGYTF; CDR3 DNA: TGTGCCAGCAGTCTCCAGCCCTCTGGCTACACCTTC
V gene: TRBV5-4; D gene: TRBD1; clone size: .; J gene: TRBJ1-4; CDR3 protein: CASSAGQNEKLFF; CDR3 DNA: TGTGCCAGCAGCGCGGGACAGAATGAAAAACTGTTTTTT
V gene: TRBV12-3/TRBV12-4; D gene: .; clone size: few; J gene: TRBJ2-1; CDR3 protein: CASAKPAFPEQFF; CDR3 DNA: TGTGCCAGCGCCAAGCCGGCTTTTCCTGAGCAGTTCTTC
V gene: TRBV5-4; D gene: .; clone size: .; J gene: TRBJ1-4; CDR3 protein: CASSPDMFGEKLFF; CDR3 DNA: TGTGCCAGCAGCCCGGACATGTTCGGGGAAAAACTGTTTTTT
V gene: TRBV3-1/TRBV3-2; D gene: .; clone size: .; J gene: TRBJ2-3; CDR3 protein: CASSQAADTQYF; CDR3 DNA: TGTGCCAGCAGCCAGGCGGCAGATACGCAGTATTTT
V gene: TRBV4-3; D gene: .; clone size: once; J gene: TRBJ2-7; CDR3 protein: CASSQEPGTGYEQYF; CDR3 DNA: TGCGCCAGCAGCCAAGAACCCGGGACGGGCTACGAGCAGTACTTC
V gene: TRBV7-6; D gene: TRBD1; clone size: .; J gene: TRBJ1-5; CDR3 protein: CASSYGAGGLNQPQHF; CDR3 DNA: TGTGCCAGCAGCTATGGGGCAGGGGGTCTGAATCAGCCCCAGCATTTT
V gene: TRBV6-2/TRBV6-3; D gene: TRBD1; clone size: few; J gene: TRBJ2-4; CDR3 protein: CASSEQGAAKNIQYF; CDR3 DNA: TGTGCCAGCAGTGAGCAGGGGGCTGCCAAAAACATTCAGTACTTC
V gene: TRBV9; D gene: TRBD2; clone size: .; J gene: TRBJ2-2; CDR3 protein: CASSSWTSGRTTGELFF; CDR3 DNA: TGTGCCAGCAGCTCCTGGACTAGCGGGAGGACTACCGGGGAGCTGTTTTTT
V gene: TRBV4-3; D gene: .; clone size: .; J gene: TRBJ1-1; CDR3 protein: CASSQIQGTEAFF; CDR3 DNA: TGCGCCAGCAGCCAAATCCAGGGAACTGAAGCTTTCTTT
V gene: TRBV6-6; D gene: .; clone size: .; J gene: TRBJ1-1; CDR3 protein: CASQMNTEAFF; CDR3 DNA: TGTGCCAGCCAGATGAACACTGAAGCTTTCTTT